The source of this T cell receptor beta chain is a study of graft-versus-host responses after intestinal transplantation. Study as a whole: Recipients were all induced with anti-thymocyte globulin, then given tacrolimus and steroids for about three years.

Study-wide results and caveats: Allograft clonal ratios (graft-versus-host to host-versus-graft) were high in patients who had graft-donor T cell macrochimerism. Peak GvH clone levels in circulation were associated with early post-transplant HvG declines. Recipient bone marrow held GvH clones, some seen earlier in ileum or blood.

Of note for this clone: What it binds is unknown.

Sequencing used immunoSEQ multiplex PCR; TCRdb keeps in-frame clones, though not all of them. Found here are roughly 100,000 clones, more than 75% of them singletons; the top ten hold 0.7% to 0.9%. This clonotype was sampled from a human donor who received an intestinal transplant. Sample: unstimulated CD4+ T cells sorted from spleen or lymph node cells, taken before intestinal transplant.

The CDR3 coding sequence is TGTGCCACCAGCAGGGACTTACGCACAGATACGCAGTATTTT. The encoded protein is CATSRDLRTDTQYF. V usage is TRBV15 and J usage is TRBJ2-3; TRBD2 might be the D (5 bases). The CDR3 sequence is 14 residues long. Deletions cut 3 bases from V and 1 base from J, with 8 bases between. Germline CDR1 is LNHNV and CDR2 is YYDKDF (reference sequence).